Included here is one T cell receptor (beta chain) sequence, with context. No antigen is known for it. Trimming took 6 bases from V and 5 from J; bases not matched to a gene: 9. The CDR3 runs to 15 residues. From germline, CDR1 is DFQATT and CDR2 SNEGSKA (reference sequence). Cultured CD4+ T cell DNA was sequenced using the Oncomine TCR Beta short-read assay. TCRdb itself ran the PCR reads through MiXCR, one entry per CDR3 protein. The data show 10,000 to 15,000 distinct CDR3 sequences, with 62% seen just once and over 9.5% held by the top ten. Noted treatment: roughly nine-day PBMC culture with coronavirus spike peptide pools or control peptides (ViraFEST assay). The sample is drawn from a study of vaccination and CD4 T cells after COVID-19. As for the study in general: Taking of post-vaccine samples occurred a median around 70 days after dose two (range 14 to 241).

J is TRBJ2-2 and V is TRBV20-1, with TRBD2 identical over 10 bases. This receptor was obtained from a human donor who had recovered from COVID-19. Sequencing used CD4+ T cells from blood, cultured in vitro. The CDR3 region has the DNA TGCAGTGCAAGTAGCGGGAGGAGGTGGACCGGGGAGCTGTTTTTT. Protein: CSASSGRRWTGELFF.